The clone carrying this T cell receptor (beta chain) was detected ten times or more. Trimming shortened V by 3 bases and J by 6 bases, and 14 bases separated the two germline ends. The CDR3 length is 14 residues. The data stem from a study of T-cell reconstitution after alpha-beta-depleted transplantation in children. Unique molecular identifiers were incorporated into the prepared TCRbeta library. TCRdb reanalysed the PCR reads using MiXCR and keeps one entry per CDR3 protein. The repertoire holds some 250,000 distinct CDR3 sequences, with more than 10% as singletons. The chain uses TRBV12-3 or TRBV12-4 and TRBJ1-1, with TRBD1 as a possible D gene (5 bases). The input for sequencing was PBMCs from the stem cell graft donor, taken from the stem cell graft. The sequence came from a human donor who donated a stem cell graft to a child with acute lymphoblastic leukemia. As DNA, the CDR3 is TGTGCCAGCAGTTTTGCCAAGGCGGGGCCTGAAGCTTTCTTT. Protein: CASSFAKAGPEAFF.